This paragraph reports one TCR beta chain. These data originate in a study of preoperative IRX-2 immunotherapy in early breast cancer. Assay used: immunoSEQ multiplex PCR; TCRdb lists only in-frame clones, some missing. The sample has about 98,000 clones; roughly 89% are singletons. This sample's treatment: preoperative locoregional IRX-2 cytokine immunotherapy. This phase Ib study tested locoregional IRX-2 cytokine immunotherapy given before surgery. This CDR3 region has 17 residues. The V and J ends lost 6 bases and 2 bases respectively, with 20 bases between them. The chain uses TRBV23-1 and TRBJ1-3; no firm D call. TRBV23-1 has ORF status, its function being uncertain. The sequencing used tumor tissue, collected after IRX-2 immunotherapy. The clonotype was recovered from a human donor with breast cancer. CDR3 in amino acids: CASSLADLTNAGNTIYF. The CDR3 DNA reads as TGCGCCAGCAGCTTGGCGGACCTTACAAATGCTGGAAACACCATATATTTT.